This T cell receptor beta chain was found in a study of CD8 T cells in Susac syndrome. About the study: Patients with Susac syndrome, at blood draw, were therapy-naive, on corticosteroids, or on intravenous immunoglobulin alone.

Trimming removed 3 bases from V and 5 bases from J, with 17 bases in between. Germline V gene sequence: CDR1 SGHVS, CDR2 FNYEAQ. The CDR3 spans 15 residues. An amount of RNA that ranged from about 0.45 to 1 ug was reverse transcribed with random hexamers. Across 54 Vbeta and 13 Jbeta, immunoSEQ multiplex PCR amplified TCR beta CDR3. TCRdb analysed the immunoSEQ multiplex PCR reads with MiXCR anew, one entry per CDR3 protein. The data show around 150,000 distinct CDR3 sequences, 95% seen once. Both CD4+ and CD8+ T cells were negatively isolated, and TEMRA cells underwent FACS enrichment. This TCR was sampled from a human donor with Susac syndrome. Sample: CD8+ T cells from PBMCs. V gene TRBV7-6 combines with J gene TRBJ2-7; the D gene is possibly TRBD2 (6 bases). CDR3 residues: CASSLSGTRGNEQYF. CDR3 in DNA: TGTGCCAGCAGCTTGTCCGGGACCCGGGGGAACGAGCAGTACTTC.